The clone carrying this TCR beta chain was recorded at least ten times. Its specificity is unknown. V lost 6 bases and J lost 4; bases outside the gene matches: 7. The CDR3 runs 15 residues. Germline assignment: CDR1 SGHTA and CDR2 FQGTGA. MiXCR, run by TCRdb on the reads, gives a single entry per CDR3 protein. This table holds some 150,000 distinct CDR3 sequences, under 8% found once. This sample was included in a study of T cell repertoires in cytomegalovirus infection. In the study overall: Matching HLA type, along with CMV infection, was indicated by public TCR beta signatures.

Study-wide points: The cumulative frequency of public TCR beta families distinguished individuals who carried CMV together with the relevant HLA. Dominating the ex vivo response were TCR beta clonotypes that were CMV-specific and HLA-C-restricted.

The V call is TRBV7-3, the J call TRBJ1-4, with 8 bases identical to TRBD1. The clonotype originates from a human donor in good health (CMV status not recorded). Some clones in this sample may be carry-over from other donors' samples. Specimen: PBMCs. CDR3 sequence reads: CASRRTGSGNEKLFF. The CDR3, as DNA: TGTGCCAGCAGAAGGACAGGGAGCGGTAATGAAAAACTGTTTTTT. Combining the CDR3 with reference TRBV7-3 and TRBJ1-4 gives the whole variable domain GAGVSQTPSNKVTEKGKYVELRCDPISGHTALYWYRQSLGQGPEFLIYFQGTGAADDSGLPNDRFFAVRPEGSVSTLKIQRTERGDSAVYLCASRRTGSGNEKLFFGSGTQLSVL.